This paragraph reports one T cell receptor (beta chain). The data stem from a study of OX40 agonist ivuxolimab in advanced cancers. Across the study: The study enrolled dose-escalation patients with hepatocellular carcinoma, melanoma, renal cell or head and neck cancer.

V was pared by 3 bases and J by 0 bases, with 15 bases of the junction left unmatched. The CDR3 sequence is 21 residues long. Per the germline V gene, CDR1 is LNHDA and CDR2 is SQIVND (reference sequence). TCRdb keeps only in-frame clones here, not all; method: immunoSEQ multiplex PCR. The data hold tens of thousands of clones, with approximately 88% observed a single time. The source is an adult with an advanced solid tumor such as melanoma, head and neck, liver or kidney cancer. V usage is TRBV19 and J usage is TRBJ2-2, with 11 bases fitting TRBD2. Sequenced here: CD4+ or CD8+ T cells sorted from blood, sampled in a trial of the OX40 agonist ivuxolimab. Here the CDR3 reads CASSIRQGLAGPLANTGELFF. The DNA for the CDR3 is TGTGCCAGTAGTATTCGACAAGGACTAGCGGGTCCTCTCGCGAACACCGGGGAGCTGTTTTTT.